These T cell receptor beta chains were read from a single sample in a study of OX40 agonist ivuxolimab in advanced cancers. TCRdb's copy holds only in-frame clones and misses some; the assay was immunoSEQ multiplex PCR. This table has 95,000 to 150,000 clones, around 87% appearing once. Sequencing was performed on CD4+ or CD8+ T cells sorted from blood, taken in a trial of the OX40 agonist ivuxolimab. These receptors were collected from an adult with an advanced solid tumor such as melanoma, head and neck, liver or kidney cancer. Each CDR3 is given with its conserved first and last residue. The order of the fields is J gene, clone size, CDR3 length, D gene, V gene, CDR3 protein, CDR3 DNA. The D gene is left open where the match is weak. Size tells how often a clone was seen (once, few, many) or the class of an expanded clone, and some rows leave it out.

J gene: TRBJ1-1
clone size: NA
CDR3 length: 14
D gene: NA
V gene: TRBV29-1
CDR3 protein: CSVKPRGGHTEAFF
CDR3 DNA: TGCAGCGTTAAACCGCGGGGCGGCCACACTGAAGCTTTCTTT

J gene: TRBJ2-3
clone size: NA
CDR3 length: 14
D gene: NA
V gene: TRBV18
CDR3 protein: CASSPGQSTDTQYF
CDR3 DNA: TGTGCCAGCTCACCAGGACAGAGCACAGATACGCAGTATTTT

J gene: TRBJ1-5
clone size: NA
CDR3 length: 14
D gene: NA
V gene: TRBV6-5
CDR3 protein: CASSYRDSNQPQHF
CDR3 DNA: TGTGCCAGCAGTTACAGGGATAGCAATCAGCCCCAGCATTTT

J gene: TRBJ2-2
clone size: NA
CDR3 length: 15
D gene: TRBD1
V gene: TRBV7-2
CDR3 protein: CASSFQDRPSGELFF
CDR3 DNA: TGTGCCAGCAGCTTCCAGGACAGGCCGTCCGGGGAGCTGTTTTTT

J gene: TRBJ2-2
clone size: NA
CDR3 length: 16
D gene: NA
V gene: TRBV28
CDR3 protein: CASTRRDTSYTGELFF
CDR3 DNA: TGTGCCAGCACCCGCCGGGACACGTCCTATACCGGGGAGCTGTTTTTT

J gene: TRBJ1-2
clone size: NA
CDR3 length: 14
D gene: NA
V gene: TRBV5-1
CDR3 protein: CASSSDPGPYGYTF
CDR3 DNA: TGCGCCAGCAGCTCAGATCCGGGGCCCTATGGCTACACCTTC

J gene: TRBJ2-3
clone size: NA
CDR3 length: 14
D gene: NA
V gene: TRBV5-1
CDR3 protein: CASSSGRRVDTQYF
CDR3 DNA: TGCGCCAGCAGCTCGGGCAGGCGCGTGGATACGCAGTATTTT

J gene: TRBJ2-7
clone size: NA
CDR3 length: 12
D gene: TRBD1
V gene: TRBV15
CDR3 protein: CATRAAGDSHYF
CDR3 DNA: TGTGCCACCAGAGCCGCCGGGGACAGCCATTACTTC

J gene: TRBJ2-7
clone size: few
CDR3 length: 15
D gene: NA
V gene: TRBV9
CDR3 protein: CASSVAAEGWWEQYF
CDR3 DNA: TGTGCCAGCAGCGTAGCGGCCGAAGGGTGGTGGGAGCAGTACTTC

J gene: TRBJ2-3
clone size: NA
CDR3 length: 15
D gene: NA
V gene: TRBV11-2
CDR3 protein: CASSLVQVSTDTQYF
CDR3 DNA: TGTGCCAGCAGCTTAGTCCAAGTTAGCACAGATACGCAGTATTTT

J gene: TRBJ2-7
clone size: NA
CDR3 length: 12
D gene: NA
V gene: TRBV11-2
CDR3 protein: CASSSSSYEQYF
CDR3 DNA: TGTGCCAGCAGCTCCTCCTCCTACGAGCAGTACTTC

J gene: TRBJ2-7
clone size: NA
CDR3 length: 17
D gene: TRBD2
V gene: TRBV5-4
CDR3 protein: CASSLRAGGPSSYEQYF
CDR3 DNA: TGTGCCAGCAGCTTGAGAGCGGGGGGGCCGAGCTCCTACGAGCAGTACTTC

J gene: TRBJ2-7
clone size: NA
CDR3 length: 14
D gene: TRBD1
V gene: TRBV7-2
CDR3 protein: CASSRDRGFYEQYF
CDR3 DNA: TGTGCCAGCAGCCGGGACAGGGGGTTTTACGAGCAGTACTTC

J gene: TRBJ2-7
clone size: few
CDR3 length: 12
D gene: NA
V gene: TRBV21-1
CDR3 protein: CASTTDRDPSIF
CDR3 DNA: TGTGCCAGCACCACAGACCGGGACCCCAGTATCTTC

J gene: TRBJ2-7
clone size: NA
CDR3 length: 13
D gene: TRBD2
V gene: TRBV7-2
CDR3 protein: CASSSQTSSEQYF
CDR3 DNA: TGTGCCAGCAGCTCCCAGACTAGCAGCGAGCAGTACTTC

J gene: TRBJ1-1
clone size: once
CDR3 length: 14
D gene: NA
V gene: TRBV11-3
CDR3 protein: CASSHDSMNTEAFF
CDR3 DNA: TGTGCCAGCAGCCACGACAGCATGAACACTGAAGCTTTCTTT

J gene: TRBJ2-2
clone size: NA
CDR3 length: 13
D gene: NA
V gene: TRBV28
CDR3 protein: CASPRVQAGELFF
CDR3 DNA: TGTGCCAGCCCGAGGGTTCAGGCCGGGGAGCTGTTTTTT

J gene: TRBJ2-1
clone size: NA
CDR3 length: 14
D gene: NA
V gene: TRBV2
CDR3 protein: CASSVTATYNEQFF
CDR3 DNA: TGTGCCAGCAGTGTTACGGCGACCTACAATGAGCAGTTCTTC

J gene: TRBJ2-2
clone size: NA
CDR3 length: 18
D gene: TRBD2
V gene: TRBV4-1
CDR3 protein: CASSQVLLRLAGAGELFF
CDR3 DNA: TGCGCCAGCAGCCAAGTATTATTGAGACTAGCGGGGGCTGGGGAGCTGTTTTTT

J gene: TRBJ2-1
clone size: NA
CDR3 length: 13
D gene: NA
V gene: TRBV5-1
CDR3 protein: CASSQHDDTEQFF
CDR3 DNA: TGCGCCAGCAGCCAGCATGATGACACTGAGCAGTTCTTC

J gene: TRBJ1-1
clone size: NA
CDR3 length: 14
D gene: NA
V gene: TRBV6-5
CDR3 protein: CASRYLAGVTEAFF
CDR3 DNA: TGTGCCAGCAGGTACTTGGCGGGGGTCACTGAAGCTTTCTTT

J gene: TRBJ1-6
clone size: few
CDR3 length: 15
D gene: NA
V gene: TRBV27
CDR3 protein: CASSLGTNQNSPLHF
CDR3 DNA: TGTGCCAGCAGTCTCGGGACTAACCAAAATTCACCCCTCCACTTT

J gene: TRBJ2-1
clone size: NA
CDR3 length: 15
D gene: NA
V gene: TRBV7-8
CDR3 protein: CASSLERDSYNEQFF
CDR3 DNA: TGTGCCAGCAGCTTAGAAAGGGACTCCTACAATGAGCAGTTCTTC

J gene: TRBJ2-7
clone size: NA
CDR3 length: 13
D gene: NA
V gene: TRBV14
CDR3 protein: CASSRTFAHEQYF
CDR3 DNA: TGTGCCAGCAGCCGAACCTTCGCCCACGAGCAGTACTTC

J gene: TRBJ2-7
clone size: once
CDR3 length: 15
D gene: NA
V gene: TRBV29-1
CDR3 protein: CSVLKLNRVVYEQYF
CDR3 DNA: TGCAGCGTTTTAAAGTTGAACAGGGTGGTTTACGAGCAGTACTTC

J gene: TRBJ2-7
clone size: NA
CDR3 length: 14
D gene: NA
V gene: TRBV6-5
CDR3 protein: CASKRRGSFYEQYF
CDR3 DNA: TGTGCCAGCAAGAGGAGGGGGTCCTTTTACGAGCAGTACTTC

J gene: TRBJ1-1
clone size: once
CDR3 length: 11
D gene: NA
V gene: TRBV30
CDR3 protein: CAWSALREAFF
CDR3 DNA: TGTGCCTGGAGCGCTCTTAGGGAAGCTTTCTTT

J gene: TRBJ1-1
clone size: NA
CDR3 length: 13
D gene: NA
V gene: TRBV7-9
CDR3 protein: CASSNRDRTEAFF
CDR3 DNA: TGTGCCAGCAGCAACAGGGATCGCACTGAAGCTTTCTTT

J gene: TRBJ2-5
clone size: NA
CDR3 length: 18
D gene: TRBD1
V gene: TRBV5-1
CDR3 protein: CASSYSPGQGSFQETQYF
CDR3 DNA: TGCGCCAGCAGCTACTCTCCGGGACAGGGAAGTTTCCAAGAGACCCAGTACTTC

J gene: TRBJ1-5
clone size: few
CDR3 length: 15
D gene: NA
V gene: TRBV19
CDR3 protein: CASSTKSGSNQPQHF
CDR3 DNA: TGTGCCAGTAGTACAAAATCTGGGAGCAATCAGCCCCAGCATTTT

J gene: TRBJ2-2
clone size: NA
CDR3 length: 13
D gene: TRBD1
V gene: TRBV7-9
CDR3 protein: CASSWTGAGELFF
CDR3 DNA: TGTGCCAGCAGCTGGACAGGGGCCGGGGAGCTGTTTTTT

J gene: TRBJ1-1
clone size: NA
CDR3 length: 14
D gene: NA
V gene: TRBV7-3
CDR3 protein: CASSPQGGRTEAFF
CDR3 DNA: TGTGCCAGCAGCCCACAGGGTGGGAGGACTGAAGCTTTCTTT

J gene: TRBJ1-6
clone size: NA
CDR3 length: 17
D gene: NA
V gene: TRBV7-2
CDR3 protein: CASSPSRGGNSGSPLHF
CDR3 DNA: TGTGCCAGCAGCCCGTCGAGAGGGGGTAATTCGGGATCACCCCTCCACTTT

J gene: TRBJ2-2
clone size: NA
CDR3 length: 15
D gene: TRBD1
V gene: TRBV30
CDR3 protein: CAWSVEDRFTGELFF
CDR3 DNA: TGTGCCTGGAGTGTAGAGGACAGGTTCACCGGGGAGCTGTTTTTT

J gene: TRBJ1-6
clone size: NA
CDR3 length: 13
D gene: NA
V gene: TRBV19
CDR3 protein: CASRRQGNSPLHF
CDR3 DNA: TGTGCCAGTAGAAGGCAGGGGAATTCACCCCTCCACTTT

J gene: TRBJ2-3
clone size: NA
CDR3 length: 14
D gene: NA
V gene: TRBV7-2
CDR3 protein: CASRNRTLTDTQYF
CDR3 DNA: TGTGCCAGCAGAAACCGGACACTCACAGATACGCAGTATTTT

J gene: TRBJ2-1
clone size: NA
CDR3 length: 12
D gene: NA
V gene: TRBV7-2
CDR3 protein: CASSLRGNEQFF
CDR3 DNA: TGTGCCAGCAGCTTGCGGGGAAATGAGCAGTTCTTC

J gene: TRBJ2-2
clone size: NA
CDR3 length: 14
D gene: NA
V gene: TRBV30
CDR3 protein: CAWNQGLGTGELFF
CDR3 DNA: TGTGCCTGGAACCAGGGTTTGGGCACCGGGGAGCTGTTTTTT

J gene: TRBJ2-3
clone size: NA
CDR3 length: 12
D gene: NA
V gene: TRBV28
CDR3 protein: CASSPSTDTQYF
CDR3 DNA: TGTGCCAGCAGTCCCAGCACAGATACGCAGTATTTT

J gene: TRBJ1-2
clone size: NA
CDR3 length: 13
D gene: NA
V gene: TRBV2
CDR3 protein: CASSIQGNYGYTF
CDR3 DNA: TGTGCCAGCAGTATACAGGGAAACTACGGCTACACCTTC

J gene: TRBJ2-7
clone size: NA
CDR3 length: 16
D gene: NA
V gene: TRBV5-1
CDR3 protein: CASSLALGGQGNEQYF
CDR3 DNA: TGCGCCAGCAGCTTGGCTTTAGGCGGGCAGGGCAACGAGCAGTACTTC

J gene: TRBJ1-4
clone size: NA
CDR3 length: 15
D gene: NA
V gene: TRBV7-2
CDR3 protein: CASSLTYGAREKLFF
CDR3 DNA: TGTGCCAGCAGCTTAACTTATGGGGCGCGCGAAAAACTGTTTTTT

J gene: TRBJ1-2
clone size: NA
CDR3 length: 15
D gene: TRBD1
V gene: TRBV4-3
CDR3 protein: CASSPPGQVNYGYTF
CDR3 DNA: TGCGCCAGCAGCCCTCCGGGACAGGTCAACTATGGCTACACCTTC